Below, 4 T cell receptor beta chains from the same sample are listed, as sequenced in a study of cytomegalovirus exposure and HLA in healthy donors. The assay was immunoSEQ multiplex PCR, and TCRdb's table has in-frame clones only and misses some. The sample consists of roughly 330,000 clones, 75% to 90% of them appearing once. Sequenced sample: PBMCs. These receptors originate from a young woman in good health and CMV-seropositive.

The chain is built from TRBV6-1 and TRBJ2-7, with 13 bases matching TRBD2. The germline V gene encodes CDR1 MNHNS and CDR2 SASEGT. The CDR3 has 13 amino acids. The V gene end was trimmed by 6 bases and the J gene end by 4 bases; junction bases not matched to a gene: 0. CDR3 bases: TGTGCCAGCAGACTAGCGGGGGGGTACGAGCAGTACTTC. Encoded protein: CASRLAGGYEQYF.

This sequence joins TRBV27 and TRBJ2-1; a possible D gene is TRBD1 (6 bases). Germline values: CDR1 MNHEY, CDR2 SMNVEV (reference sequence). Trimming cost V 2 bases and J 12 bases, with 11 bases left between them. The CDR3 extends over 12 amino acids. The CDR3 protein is CASSLGTQGQFF. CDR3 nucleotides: TGTGCCAGCAGTTTAGGGACACAAGGGCAGTTCTTC.

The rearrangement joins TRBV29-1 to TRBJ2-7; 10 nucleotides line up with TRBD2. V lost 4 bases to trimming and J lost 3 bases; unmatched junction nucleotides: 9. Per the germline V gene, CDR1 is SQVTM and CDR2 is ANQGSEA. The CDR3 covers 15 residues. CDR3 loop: CSVATSGLANYEQYF. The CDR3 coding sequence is TGCAGCGTTGCCACTTCGGGACTAGCGAACTACGAGCAGTACTTC.

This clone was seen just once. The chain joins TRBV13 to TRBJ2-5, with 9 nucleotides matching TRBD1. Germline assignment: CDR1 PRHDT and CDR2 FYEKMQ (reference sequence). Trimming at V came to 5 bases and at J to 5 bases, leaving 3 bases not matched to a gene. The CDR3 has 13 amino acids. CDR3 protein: CASSGTGWETQYF. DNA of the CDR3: TGTGCCAGCAGCGGGACAGGGTGGGAGACCCAGTACTTC.